These 24 T cell receptor beta chains originate from one sample sequenced in a study of blood T cells in healthy people across ages. PCR was performed a second time for about 6 to 12 cycles using a sample-barcoded 5' primer and a J-beta primer mix. One entry per CDR3 protein results from TCRdb running MiXCR on the 5' RACE reads. The data show about 900,000 distinct CDR3 sequences, 55% to 65% seen once. Sequenced sample: blood. The source is a man younger than 45 in good health.

In its sample, this clonotype was seen a few times. This rearrangement joins TRBV12-3 or TRBV12-4 to TRBJ1-6; 7 bases fit TRBD1. This CDR3 has 15 amino acids. V lost 5 bases, J lost 4 bases, and 5 bases stayed unmatched. For the CDR3, the DNA is TGTGCCAGCAGTACCCGGACAGGATATAATTCACCCCTCCACTTT. Its protein product is CASSTRTGYNSPLHF.

This clonotype appeared once. The chain is built from TRBV28 and TRBJ1-5, with TRBD1 matching over 7 bases. The CDR3 is made up of 13 amino acids. The germline CDR1 and CDR2 sequences are MDHEN and SYDVKM. After removal of 6 bases from V and 8 bases from J, the junction contained 7 bases not matched to a gene. CDR3 nucleotides: TGTGCCAGCAGCTACAGGGGCCCCAAGCCCCAGCATTTT. Amino acid sequence: CASSYRGPKPQHF.

V and J are TRBV9 and TRBJ2-7; D perhaps matches TRBD2 (5 bases). CDR3 size: 13 residues. Germline CDR1 and CDR2: SGDLS and YYNGEE. Trimming removed 3 bases from V and 2 bases from J, with 9 bases in between. The CDR3 sequence is CASSAGNPYEQYF. The CDR3 DNA follows: TGTGCCAGCAGCGCCGGGAATCCCTACGAGCAGTACTTC.

This clonotype has just a few counts. The V and J genes are TRBV27 and TRBJ2-1; D not resolved. V lost 4 bases to trimming and J lost 4 bases, with 8 bases between them. The CDR3 has 13 amino acids. CDR1 and CDR2 (germline): MNHEY, SMNVEV (reference sequence). The CDR3 is CASSYRQYNEQFF. CDR3 nucleotide sequence: TGTGCCAGCAGTTATCGTCAATACAATGAGCAGTTCTTC.

The table lists this clonotype with a few counts. This rearrangement joins TRBV4-3 to TRBJ2-7; 10 bases are a match to TRBD2. Per germline, CDR1 LGHNA and CDR2 YSLEER. The CDR3 runs to 17 residues. V trimming: 0 bases; J trimming: 4 bases; junction bases outside the gene matches: 9. CDR3 amino acids: CASSQDLESGGAYEQYF. DNA of the CDR3: TGCGCCAGCAGCCAAGATCTTGAGAGCGGGGGGGCTTACGAGCAGTACTTC.

This rearrangement joins TRBV20-1 to TRBJ2-4; 12 nucleotides align to TRBD2. The end of the DNA fits TRBJ2-5 better, so the J call may be wrong. CDR3 length: 18 amino acids. Germline-derived CDR1 and CDR2 are DFQATT and SNEGSKA (reference sequence). In DNA, the CDR3 is TGCAGTGCTGAATGGCTAGCGGGGGGGAAACCTTCGGGTGAGACCCAGTACTTC. Protein sequence: CSAEWLAGGKPSGETQYF.

This chain connects TRBV4-2 to TRBJ2-3; 7 bases line up with TRBD1. The V and J ends lost 0 bases and 4 bases, in that order; junction bases with no gene match: 7. Germline CDR1 reads LGHNA; CDR2 reads YNFKEQ. This CDR3 has 16 amino acids. The CDR3 loop is CASSQEIYQGADTQYF. The CDR3 DNA reads TGTGCCAGCAGCCAAGAAATTTATCAGGGGGCAGATACGCAGTATTTT.

The rearrangement uses TRBV5-1 and TRBJ2-5; no reliable D call. The CDR3 consists of 12 residues. Trimming took 4 bases from V and 11 from J, leaving 15 bases between them. Germline V lookup: CDR1 SGHRS, CDR2 YFSETQ. The CDR3 here is CASSLANNEQYF. In DNA form, the CDR3 reads TGCGCCAGCAGCCTCGCTAACAATGAGCAGTACTTC.

This clonotype appeared a few times. The V call is TRBV4-2, the J call TRBJ2-7; 8 bases agree with TRBD1. Unmatched junction bases numbered 8, after V lost 1 base and J lost 3 bases. Germline CDR1 LGHNA, CDR2 YNFKEQ. The CDR3 sequence is 16 residues long. The CDR3 DNA reads as TGTGCCAGCAGCCAAGGCCGCGGGACAGGAGGCTACGAGCAGTACTTC. Protein: CASSQGRGTGGYEQYF.

The chain is built from TRBV28 and TRBJ2-5; a weak D match, TRBD2 (6 bases). This CDR3 comprises 14 residues. Germline V gene lookup returns CDR1 MDHEN and CDR2 SYDVKM. V was trimmed by 10 bases and J by 5 bases, leaving 20 bases between them. CDR3 residues: CATGTSKKEETQYF. CDR3 DNA sequence: TGTGCCACTGGTACTAGCAAAAAGGAGGAGACCCAGTACTTC.

CDR3 nucleotide sequence: TGTGCCAAGGGGAACGGTCATTCTGGGGCCAACGTCCTGACTTTC. This codes for CAKGNGHSGANVLTF. The chain couples TRBV27 to TRBJ2-6; a weak D match, TRBD1 (5 bases). The CDR3 extends over 15 amino acids. V lost 10 bases and J 1 base, leaving 14 bases between the germline ends. Germline CDR1 MNHEY, CDR2 SMNVEV (reference sequence).

V and J are TRBV15 and TRBJ2-1, with D possibly TRBD2 on 5 matching bases. CDR3 length equals 16 residues. Trimming took off 4 bases at V and 2 bases at J, with 15 bases between the two ends. The V gene's germline CDR1 is LNHNV and CDR2 YYDKDF (reference sequence). In DNA form, the CDR3 reads TGTGCCACCAGCAACTTCCAGACTAAGCCCTACAATGAGCAGTTCTTC. It translates to CATSNFQTKPYNEQFF.

The CDR3 loop is CASSVRTALGTNEKLFF. The CDR3 DNA sequence: TGTGCCAGCAGTGTTAGGACGGCGCTCGGTACTAATGAAAAACTGTTTTTT. The chain recombines TRBV6-1 with TRBJ1-4; no firm D call. Germline V CDR1 and CDR2: MNHNS, SASEGT. This CDR3 is built from 17 residues. V was trimmed by 4 bases and J by 2 bases, leaving 17 bases between them.

The chain uses TRBV4-1 and TRBJ2-7, with D tentatively TRBD1 or TRBD2 (6 bases each). The CDR3 is made up of 16 amino acids. The germline gives CDR1 MGHRA, CDR2 YSYEKL. With 0 bases removed from V and 0 bases from J, the gap between germline ends came to 12 bases. The CDR3 region is CASSQEVGGLSYEQYF. The DNA of the CDR3 is TGCGCCAGCAGCCAAGAGGTGGGGGGCCTCTCCTACGAGCAGTACTTC.

V usage is TRBV7-9 and J usage is TRBJ2-1; 7 nucleotides align to TRBD1. This CDR3 comprises 17 residues. Germline V gene lookup returns CDR1 SEHNR and CDR2 FQNEAQ (reference sequence). The trim removed 1 base at V and 0 bases at J, leaving 6 bases unmatched. The CDR3: CASSLGGQSHSYNEQFF. The DNA for the CDR3 is TGTGCCAGCAGCTTAGGGGGACAGTCACACTCCTACAATGAGCAGTTCTTC.

This clonotype was seen a handful of times. The chain combines TRBV25-1 with TRBJ2-1; the D is unclear. Germline V lookup: CDR1 MGHDK, CDR2 SYGVNS. This CDR3 contains 15 residues. Trimming cost V 2 bases and J 5 bases, with 13 bases left between them. The CDR3 sequence: CASSEPSNANNEQFF. The CDR3 nucleotides are TGTGCCAGCAGTGAACCCAGTAATGCGAACAATGAGCAGTTCTTC.

V gene TRBV6-2 or TRBV6-3 combines with J gene TRBJ2-6, with D unclear. The germline gives CDR1 MNHEY, CDR2 SVGEGT. V was cut by 6 bases and J by 2 bases, with 8 bases left in between. This CDR3 is 14 amino acids long. CDR3 amino acids: CASRQIAGANVLTF. The DNA for the CDR3 is TGTGCCAGCAGACAAATCGCTGGGGCCAACGTCCTGACTTTC.

V and J are TRBV7-9 and TRBJ1-4; D uncertain. The germline V gene encodes CDR1 SEHNR and CDR2 FQNEAQ (reference sequence). The CDR3 covers 16 residues. The germline V and J ends were trimmed by 1 base and 7 bases, with 16 bases remaining between them. The CDR3 region has the DNA TGTGCCAGCAGCTTAGTGGTCGACCTTGGCCGTGAAAAACTGTTTTTT. Its translation: CASSLVVDLGREKLFF.

The J gene is TRBJ2-6, the V gene TRBV21-1; the table's D call of TRBD1 was not tested on the DNA. TRBV21-1 is a recognized pseudogene. CDR3 length equals 17 residues. In DNA form, the CDR3 reads TGTGCCAGCAGCAAACCCGCCGGGGCCTCTGGGGCCAACGTCCTGACTTTC. Protein product: CASSKPAGASGANVLTF.

A word on this clonotype: An end of the junction does not agree with germline; a read error may underlie this. This sequence joins TRBV7-7 and TRBJ2-3; D remains ambiguous. CDR1 is SSHAT and CDR2 is FNYEAQ in the germline V gene (reference sequence). The CDR3 is 14 residues long. The CDR3 nucleotides read TGTGCTAGCAGCTTTGGTGGGATCACAGATACGCAGTATTTT. This encodes CASSFGGITDTQYF.

This sequence joins TRBV27 and TRBJ1-2, with 9 bases matching TRBD1. Trimming cost V 5 bases and J 13 bases; bases outside gene matches: 8. The CDR3 runs 12 residues. CDR1 is MNHEY and CDR2 is SMNVEV in the germline V gene (reference sequence). The CDR3 spells CASSLGTGRITF. The CDR3 DNA follows: TGTGCCAGCAGTCTGGGGACAGGGCGGATCACCTTC.

This clonotype came up a few times. The rearrangement joins TRBV7-6 to TRBJ2-1; D is uncertain. From germline, CDR1 is SGHVS and CDR2 FNYEAQ. Trimming pared 5 bases from V and 9 bases from J, leaving 8 bases between. The CDR3 runs to 11 residues. The CDR3 spells CASSQSREQFF. The DNA of the CDR3 is TGTGCCAGCAGCCAGTCCCGTGAGCAGTTCTTC.

For this clonotype: At one end the junction does not follow the germline gene, possibly because of a read error. The chain uses TRBV15 and TRBJ2-7, with D uncertain. CDR1 is LNHNV and CDR2 is YYDKDF in the germline V gene (reference sequence). The CDR3 length is 13 residues. CDR3 nucleotides: TGTGCCACCGGCAGATATAAGGCCTACGAGCAGTACTTC. Translation: CATGRYKAYEQYF.

The chain couples TRBV5-1 to TRBJ1-2; 7 nucleotides match TRBD1. J was trimmed by 4 bases and V by 4 bases; bases with no gene match: 10. The CDR3 has 15 amino acids. CDR1 SGHRS and CDR2 YFSETQ come from the germline V gene. CDR3: CASSATQGFLYGYTF. The CDR3 nucleotides read TGCGCCAGCAGCGCCACACAGGGGTTCCTCTATGGCTACACCTTC. The full variable domain, completed using reference TRBV5-1 and TRBJ1-2, is KAGVTQTPRYLIKTRGQQVTLSCSPISGHRSVSWYQQTPGQGLQFLFEYFSETQRNKGNFPGRFSGRQFSNSRSEMNVSTLELGDSALYLCASSATQGFLYGYTFGSGTRLTVV.